The present entry profiles one T cell receptor beta chain with its context. Its antigen is unknown. This sample is drawn from a study of T cells in Graves' hyperthyroidism and ophthalmopathy. Overall study findings and caveats: Ophthalmopathy was predicted by the model a median of approximately 6.6 months ahead of onset.

From germline, CDR1 is SGHTA and CDR2 FQGNSA. The length of the CDR3 is 18 residues. V was clipped by 6 bases and J by 4 bases, with 27 bases between them. RNA transcripts served as the template for amplifying TCR beta CDR3 regions. With the HTBI primer set, the TCR CDR3 went through a first round of RT-PCR. Each CDR3 protein is one row after TCRdb ran MiXCR on the multiplex PCR reads. The table lists around 700,000 distinct CDR3 sequences, around a third of them singletons. The specimen was blood. The origin of this receptor is a woman aged 40-49 years with Graves' hyperthyroidism. This chain connects TRBV7-2 to TRBJ1-2; TRBD1 is a possible D gene (5 bases). CDR3 nucleotides: TGTGCCAGCAGTTTTCTCCGAAGGCGGGGCACACCATTCTATGGCTACACCTTC. Its protein is CASSFLRRRGTPFYGYTF.